The clone carrying this TCR beta chain has just a few counts. Its target is unknown. The data were obtained in a study of identifying expanded T cells in peripheral blood. Study-level results: About 1.3 clones differed between technical replicates, versus approximately 16 and 20 over time.

Healthy donors had no documented immune events, such as infections, while sampled. Some clones are missing from TCRdb's copy, which holds only in-frame ones; the method was immunoSEQ multiplex PCR. The sample lists about 78,000 clones; 84% were seen once. The V gene's germline CDR1 is SEHNR and CDR2 FQNEAQ (reference sequence). This CDR3 is 14 amino acids long. Trimming cost V 5 bases and J 1 base; bases outside gene matches: 5. The sequenced sample consisted of blood. The V and J genes are TRBV7-9 and TRBJ2-7; 7 nucleotides match TRBD2. This TCR was sampled from a person between 18 and 75 years old in good health. The chain's CDR3 is CASSPTSVSYEQYF. For the CDR3, the DNA is TGTGCCAGCAGCCCAACTAGCGTGTCCTACGAGCAGTACTTC. The full variable domain, rest sourced from reference TRBV7-9 and TRBJ2-7, is DTGVSQNPRHKITKRGQNVTFRCDPISEHNRLYWYRQTLGQGPEFLTYFQNEAQLEKSRLLSDRFSAERPKGSFSTLEIQRTEQGDSAMYLCASSPTSVSYEQYFGPGTRLTVT.